The present T cell receptor beta chain was sequenced within a study of T cell responses to AZD1222 COVID-19 vaccine. The data were produced by immunoSEQ multiplex PCR, yet TCRdb's version contains in-frame clones alone and is incomplete. This table has about 55,000 clones, 65% to 85% appearing once. CDR1 is SGHRS, CDR2 YFSETQ, per germline. Trimming cost V 4 bases and J 4 bases, with 13 bases left between them. There are 14 residues in the CDR3. Details on this clone: The target antigen is unknown.

Overall study findings and caveats: With two AZD1222 doses given, Spike-specific TCR breadth and depth both rose.

The specimen comprised peripheral blood, sampled on day 0 of AZD1222 vaccination. The chain recombines TRBV5-1 with TRBJ2-3; no firm D call. The receptor was isolated from an adult in good health. CDR3 sequence (DNA): TGCGCCAGCAGCCCCACCGGGCGTGCAGATACGCAGTATTTT. Amino acids: CASSPTGRADTQYF.